A single sample gave rise to the 24 T cell receptor beta chains below, sequenced in a study of T cells in Graves' hyperthyroidism and ophthalmopathy. There were TCR beta CDR3 regions amplified from RNA transcripts. The HTBI primer set drove a first-round RT-PCR of the TCR CDR3. TCRdb re-called the multiplex PCR reads with MiXCR, one entry per CDR3 protein. The data contain roughly 510,000 distinct CDR3 sequences, less than 25% of them singletons. Sequencing was performed on blood. Every receptor here comes from a man between 18 and 29 years old with Graves' hyperthyroidism.

CDR3 sequence (DNA): TGTGCCAGCAGTTTCCGTCCCGAAGGGGTTGAGCAGTACTTC. This sequence encodes CASSFRPEGVEQYF. J is TRBJ2-7 and V is TRBV28, with a possible D match to TRBD1 (5 bases). Trimming left V 3 bases short and J 7 bases short, with 16 bases between. There are 14 residues in the CDR3. Per the germline V gene, CDR1 is MDHEN and CDR2 is SYDVKM.

The rearrangement joins TRBV30 to TRBJ1-2; D gene unclear. Germline CDR1 GTSNPN, CDR2 SVGIG (reference sequence). This CDR3 is 12 amino acids long. Trimming took off 0 bases at V and 6 bases at J, with 8 bases between the two ends. The CDR3 is CAWSVKQNGYTF. The CDR3 DNA is TGTGCCTGGAGTGTTAAACAGAATGGCTACACCTTC.

This clonotype was detected many times. CDR3 residues: CASSFSPGTEAFF. As DNA, the CDR3 is TGTGCCAGCAGTTTTTCCCCCGGGACTGAAGCTTTCTTT. The rearrangement uses TRBV12-3 or TRBV12-4 and TRBJ1-1; no clear D. There are 13 residues in the CDR3. Trimming shortened V by 3 bases and J by 5 bases, and 10 bases separated the two germline ends.

This clonotype was recorded at least ten times. The chain carries TRBV28 and TRBJ1-1; possibly TRBD1 for D (5 bases). Germline V CDR1 and CDR2: MDHEN, SYDVKM. Trimming took 8 bases from V and 5 from J, leaving 18 bases between them. The CDR3 covers 14 residues. This CDR3 is CASVVYGTPTEAFF. The CDR3 DNA is TGTGCCAGCGTCGTTTATGGGACTCCAACTGAAGCTTTCTTT.

The rearrangement joins TRBV12-3 or TRBV12-4 to TRBJ1-1, with 7 bases aligning to TRBD1. V shed 5 bases and J 3 bases; nucleotides not matched to a gene: 0. The CDR3 runs to 12 residues. The CDR3 nucleotides read TGTGCCAGCAGTGGGACAGACACTGAAGCTTTCTTT. It is translated as CASSGTDTEAFF.

The chain combines TRBV7-6 with TRBJ2-7; no clear D. V was pared by 1 base and J by 6 bases, with 13 bases between. There are 14 residues in the CDR3. Germline V CDR1 and CDR2: SGHVS, FNYEAQ. The CDR3 spells CASSLDSTSFEQYF. The CDR3 region has the DNA TGTGCCAGCAGCTTAGACTCCACATCTTTCGAGCAGTACTTC.

This clonotype was recorded at least ten times. The chain recombines TRBV25-1 with TRBJ1-1; D is uncertain. Trimming left V 5 bases short and J 7 bases short, with 17 bases between. Germline-derived CDR1 and CDR2 are MGHDK and SYGVNS. CDR3 length: 14 amino acids. CDR3 nucleotides: TGTGCCAGCAGTAAGGAGGGTTCACATGGTGAAGCTTTCTTT. This sequence encodes CASSKEGSHGEAFF.

There are many counts of this clonotype. V usage is TRBV18 and J usage is TRBJ2-7, with D unclear. Trimming stripped 2 bases from V and 5 bases from J, with 13 bases between. Looked up from germline, CDR1 is KGHSH and CDR2 is LQKENI. The CDR3 contains 14 residues. The CDR3, as DNA: TGTGCCAGCTCACCAGGGCATTTCGGCGACGAGCAGTACTTC. As protein: CASSPGHFGDEQYF.

V gene TRBV6-2 or TRBV6-3 combines with J gene TRBJ1-1; the D gene is possibly TRBD1 (6 bases). Trimming cost V 6 bases and J 3 bases, with 17 bases left between them. Germline CDR1 and CDR2: MNHEY and SVGEGT. This CDR3 has 15 residues. CDR3 in amino acids: CASRPSGTRHTEAFF. CDR3 DNA: TGTGCCAGCAGACCCTCCGGGACAAGGCACACTGAAGCTTTCTTT.

J is TRBJ1-5 and V is TRBV20-1, with D maybe TRBD1 (6 bases). In germline, CDR1 is DFQATT, CDR2 SNEGSKA (reference sequence). This CDR3 comprises 15 residues. Trimming removed 5 bases from V and 6 bases from J, with 20 bases in between. CDR3 amino acids: CSAGRRGGVGQPQHF. The CDR3, as DNA: TGCAGTGCTGGCCGCAGGGGAGGGGTCGGTCAGCCCCAGCATTTT.

V usage is TRBV6-1 and J usage is TRBJ1-5; a weak D match, TRBD1 (6 bases). CDR1 and CDR2 (germline): MNHNS, SASEGT. CDR3 length: 15 amino acids. V was cut by 4 bases and J by 5 bases, with 15 bases left in between. CDR3 nucleotides: TGTGCCAGCAGTGGGTTGGGGGCAGGAGATCAGCCCCAGCATTTT. Protein product: CASSGLGAGDQPQHF.

V gene TRBV24-1 combines with J gene TRBJ1-5; D possibly corresponds to TRBD1 (5 bases). The CDR3 spans 13 residues. Between the trimmed V and J ends, which lost 9 bases and 3 bases, there was a span of 11 bases. Per germline, CDR1 KGHDR and CDR2 SFDVKD. CDR3 protein: CATQTAPNQPQHF. In DNA, the CDR3 is TGTGCCACCCAGACAGCGCCCAATCAGCCCCAGCATTTT.

This clonotype turned up a few times. This chain uses TRBV20-1 with TRBJ1-1; D gene ambiguous. The CDR3 is 14 residues long. In germline, CDR1 is DFQATT, CDR2 SNEGSKA (reference sequence). With 2 bases removed from V and 8 bases from J, the gap between germline ends came to 18 bases. CDR3 sequence (DNA): TGCAGTGCTAGAAGAATCTTAGGTGGTGGGGAAGCTTTCTTT. Protein sequence: CSARRILGGGEAFF.

This clonotype came up many times. The rearrangement links TRBV12-3 or TRBV12-4 to TRBJ2-7, with D hard to call. The CDR3 extends over 14 amino acids. The V gene lost 5 bases and the J gene lost 2 bases, with 13 bases spanning the gap. CDR3 amino acids: CASSPDGWTYEQYF. The CDR3 region has the DNA TGTGCCAGCAGTCCGGACGGGTGGACCTACGAGCAGTACTTC.

This chain joins TRBV11-2 and TRBJ2-7, with 7 bases matching TRBD1. The CDR3 spans 15 residues. Looked up from germline, CDR1 is SGHAT and CDR2 is FQNNGV. J was trimmed by 4 bases and V by 6 bases; bases with no gene match: 12. CDR3: CASRGIQGKLYEQYF. In nucleotides, the CDR3 is TGTGCCAGCAGGGGGATACAGGGGAAGTTGTACGAGCAGTACTTC.

This clonotype was seen a few times. The rearrangement links TRBV27 to TRBJ2-7; the match to TRBD2 covers 9 bases. J gave up 5 bases and V 6 bases, and 8 bases lay outside the gene matches. This CDR3 is built from 14 residues. Germline CDR1 reads MNHEY; CDR2 reads SMNVEV (reference sequence). Written as DNA, the CDR3 is TGTGCCAGCAGAACTTTAGCGGGAGTAGACGAGCAGTACTTC. Protein product: CASRTLAGVDEQYF.

This clonotype was detected only a few times. The V and J genes are TRBV20-1 and TRBJ1-1, with D tentatively TRBD1 (6 bases). The germline gives CDR1 DFQATT, CDR2 SNEGSKA (reference sequence). This CDR3 has 13 residues. With 3 bases removed from V and 5 bases from J, the gap between germline ends came to 13 bases. The CDR3 here is CSARGARDTEAFF. CDR3 DNA: TGCAGTGCTAGGGGGGCCAGGGATACTGAAGCTTTCTTT.

This clonotype was picked up many times. The rearrangement joins TRBV6-2 or TRBV6-3 to TRBJ2-7; perhaps TRBD1 as D (5 bases). V lost 0 bases and J lost 2, with 14 bases in between. This CDR3 contains 16 residues. Germline values: CDR1 MNHEY, CDR2 SVGEGT. CDR3 in DNA: TGTGCCAGCAGTTACTCGGGCAGGGTCGGAACCTACGAGCAGTACTTC. Translation gives CASSYSGRVGTYEQYF.

This clonotype turned up a few times. A much larger clone differs by one base, so this may be a read error. The final CDR3 position lacks the conserved phenylalanine or tryptophan, pointing to a likely read error. The chain has TRBV9 and TRBJ1-2; a weak D match, TRBD1 (5 bases). The CDR3 has 15 residues. V lost 0 bases and J lost 6, with 15 bases in between. Germline V lookup: CDR1 SGDLS, CDR2 YYNGEE. The CDR3 loop reads CASSVEPGSIHGYTL. CDR3 bases: TGTGCCAGCAGCGTAGAGCCAGGGAGTATCCATGGCTACACCCTC.

There are many counts of this clonotype. V gene TRBV28 combines with J gene TRBJ2-7, with 7 nucleotides matching TRBD1. The CDR3 consists of 16 residues. In germline, CDR1 is MDHEN, CDR2 SYDVKM. V trimming: 5 bases; J trimming: 6 bases; junction bases outside the gene matches: 16. CDR3 in amino acids: CASSPHFGTAMSEQYF. As DNA, the CDR3 is TGTGCCAGCAGTCCCCATTTCGGGACAGCAATGTCCGAGCAGTACTTC.

The table lists this clonotype with a few counts. This could be a read error, since a much larger clone is one nucleotide away. The chain employs TRBV27 and TRBJ1-2, with a weak D call TRBD1 (5 bases). Germline V gene lookup returns CDR1 MNHEY and CDR2 SMNVEV (reference sequence). This CDR3 is 14 amino acids long. With 3 bases removed from V and 4 bases from J, the gap between germline ends came to 12 bases. The CDR3 DNA sequence: TGTGCCAGCAGTTTCCGGGAGGGGAGCTATGGCTACACCTTC. Translated, it gives CASSFREGSYGYTF.

In its sample, this clonotype was seen many times. J is TRBJ2-2 and V is TRBV6-5, with 7 bases fitting TRBD1. Germline CDR1 and CDR2: MNHEY and SVGAGI. The CDR3 runs 17 residues. Losses at the gene ends were 2 bases for V and 7 bases for J; bases not matched to a gene: 13. The CDR3 DNA is TGTGCCAGCAGTTACGGCGGATCAGGGGGAGCGGTCGGGGAGCTGTTTTTT. Amino acids: CASSYGGSGGAVGELFF.

This clonotype was detected many times. V gene TRBV6-1 combines with J gene TRBJ2-2; D remains ambiguous. The V and J ends lost 6 bases and 2 bases respectively, with 10 bases between them. From germline, CDR1 is MNHNS and CDR2 SASEGT. The CDR3 covers 14 residues. The CDR3 bases are TGTGCCAGCAGCTCCCATACTAACACCGGGGAGCTGTTTTTT. Protein product: CASSSHTNTGELFF.

This clonotype was counted ten times or more. The chain couples TRBV27 to TRBJ2-7, with unresolved D. CDR3 length: 14 residues. CDR1 and CDR2 (germline): MNHEY, SMNVEV (reference sequence). Trimming took off 0 bases at V and 2 bases at J, with 8 bases between the two ends. In nucleotides, the CDR3 is TGTGCCAGCAGTTTATCGTTGGCAACCTACGAGCAGTACTTC. This codes for CASSLSLATYEQYF.